This T cell receptor (beta chain) was sequenced in a study of cytomegalovirus exposure and HLA in healthy donors. Findings and limits, study-wide: The study labeled more than 150 TCR beta chains cytomegalovirus-associated. Within the 120 or so validation repertoires, first-cohort TCR clusters tended to co-occur, according to a later analysis. Generally TCR sequences proved uncommon, though certain public TCRs appeared in numerous donors.

Unmatched junction bases numbered 15, after V lost 8 bases and J lost 1 base. Per germline, CDR1 MRHNA and CDR2 SNTAGT. The CDR3 has 19 amino acids. Sequencing was performed with immunoSEQ multiplex PCR; in TCRdb, only in-frame clones are kept and a portion is missing. The sample contains 170,000 or so clones, about 80% of which appear only once. Points on this clone: Its antigen is unknown.

The sequencing sample was made of PBMCs. The receptor was isolated from a young woman in good health and CMV-seropositive. The genes are TRBV6-4 and TRBJ2-7, with TRBD2 matching 15 bases. CDR3 nucleotides: TGTGCCAGCTCGGGACTAGCGGGGGGACCCATCACGTTGTCCTACGAGCAGTACTTC. Encoded protein: CASSGLAGGPITLSYEQYF.